This TCR beta chain was documented in a study of blood T cell repertoires in COVID-19. The CDR3 spans 15 residues. The V gene's germline CDR1 is SGDLS and CDR2 YYNGEE. The ends were cut back, 4 bases at V and 3 bases at J, with 17 bases in the middle. The method was immunoSEQ multiplex PCR; TCRdb's version includes in-frame clones alone and lacks a portion of them. Of just under 150,000 clones in the sample, approximately 84% were seen once. The specimen sequenced was peripheral blood. The chain combines TRBV9 with TRBJ2-7; D ambiguous. This clonotype was obtained from a human donor in a cohort sampled during active COVID-19. As DNA, the CDR3 is TGTGCCAGCAGCCCTTCCCTCACCTATAGCTACGAGCAGTACTTC. Amino acid sequence: CASSPSLTYSYEQYF.